This TCR beta chain stems from a study of blood T cell repertoires in COVID-19. As for the study in general: Both acute and convalescent COVID-19 samples were obtained from the United States, Italy and Spain. PBMCs, B-cell-depleted T cells, or T cells provided the cDNA or gDNA that made up the material.

The CDR3 runs to 13 residues. Germline-derived CDR1 and CDR2 are ENHRY and SYGVKD. Trimming took 6 bases from V and 4 from J, leaving 12 bases between them. In the authors' methods: Amplification with reference gene primers provided the estimates of nucleated cell counts. Some clones are missing from TCRdb's copy, which holds only in-frame ones; the method was immunoSEQ multiplex PCR. The DNA gave D and trimming, while V, J and clone size come from that table. This sample has under 70,000 clones, with under 90% found just once. The chain joins TRBV10-3 to TRBJ1-1; D is unclear. Sequencing was performed on peripheral blood. This sequence was found in a woman at least 80 years old with acute or convalescent COVID-19. Here the CDR3 reads CAISPPSGTEAFF. CDR3 coding DNA: TGTGCCATCAGCCCCCCCTCGGGCACTGAAGCTTTCTTT.